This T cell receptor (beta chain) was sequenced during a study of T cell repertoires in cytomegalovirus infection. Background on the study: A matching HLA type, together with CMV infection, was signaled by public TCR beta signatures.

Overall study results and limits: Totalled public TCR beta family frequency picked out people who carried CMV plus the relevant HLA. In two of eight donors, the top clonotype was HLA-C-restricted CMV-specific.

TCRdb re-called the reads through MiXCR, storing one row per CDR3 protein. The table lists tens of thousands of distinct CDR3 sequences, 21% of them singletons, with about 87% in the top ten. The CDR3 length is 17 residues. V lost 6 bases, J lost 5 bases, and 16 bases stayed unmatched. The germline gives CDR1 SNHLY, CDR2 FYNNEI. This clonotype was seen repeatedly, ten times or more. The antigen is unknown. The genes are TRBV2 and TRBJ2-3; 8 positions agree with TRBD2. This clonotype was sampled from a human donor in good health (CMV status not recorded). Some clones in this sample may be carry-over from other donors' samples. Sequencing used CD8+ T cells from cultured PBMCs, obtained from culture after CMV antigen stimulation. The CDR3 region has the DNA TGTGCCAGCAGAGAATCACTCGCGACTAGCGATGAAGATACGCAGTATTTT. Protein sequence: CASRESLATSDEDTQYF.